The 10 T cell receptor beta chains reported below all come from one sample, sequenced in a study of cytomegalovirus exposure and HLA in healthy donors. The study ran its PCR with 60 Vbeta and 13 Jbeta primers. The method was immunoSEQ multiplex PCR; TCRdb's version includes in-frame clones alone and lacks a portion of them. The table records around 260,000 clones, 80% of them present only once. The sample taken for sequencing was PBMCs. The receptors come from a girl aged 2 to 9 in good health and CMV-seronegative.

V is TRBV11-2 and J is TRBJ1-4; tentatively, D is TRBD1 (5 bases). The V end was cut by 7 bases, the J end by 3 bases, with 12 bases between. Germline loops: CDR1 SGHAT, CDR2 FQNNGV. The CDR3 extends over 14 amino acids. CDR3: CASKKGRANEKLFF. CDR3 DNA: TGTGCCAGCAAAAAGGGCAGGGCTAATGAAAAACTGTTTTTT. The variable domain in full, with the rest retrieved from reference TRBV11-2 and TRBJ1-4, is EAGVAQSPRYKIIEKRQSVAFWCNPISGHATLYWYQQILGQGPKLLIQFQNNGVVDDSQLPKDRFSAERLKGVDSTLKIQPAKLEDSAVYLCASKKGRANEKLFFGSGTQLSVL.

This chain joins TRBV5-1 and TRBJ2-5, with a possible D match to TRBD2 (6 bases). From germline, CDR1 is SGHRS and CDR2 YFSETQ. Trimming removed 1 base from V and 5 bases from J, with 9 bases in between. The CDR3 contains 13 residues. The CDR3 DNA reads TGCGCCAGCAGCTTGCCCGGGGGTGAGACCCAGTACTTC. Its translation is CASSLPGGETQYF. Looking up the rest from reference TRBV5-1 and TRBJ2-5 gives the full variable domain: KAGVTQTPRYLIKTRGQQVTLSCSPISGHRSVSWYQQTPGQGLQFLFEYFSETQRNKGNFPGRFSGRQFSNSRSEMNVSTLELGDSALYLCASSLPGGETQYFGPGTRLLVL.

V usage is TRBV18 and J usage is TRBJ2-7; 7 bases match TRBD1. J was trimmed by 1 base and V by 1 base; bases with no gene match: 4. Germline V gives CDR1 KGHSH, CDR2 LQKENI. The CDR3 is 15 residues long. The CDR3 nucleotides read TGTGCCAGCTCACCACGACAGGGTGGTTCCTACGAGCAGTACTTC. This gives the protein CASSPRQGGSYEQYF.

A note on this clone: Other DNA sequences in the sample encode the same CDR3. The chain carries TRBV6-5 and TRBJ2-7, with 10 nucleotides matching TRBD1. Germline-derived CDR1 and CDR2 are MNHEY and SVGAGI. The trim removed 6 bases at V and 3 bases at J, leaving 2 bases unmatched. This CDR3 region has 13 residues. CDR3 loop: CASSRDRGYEQYF. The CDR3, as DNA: TGTGCCAGCAGCAGGGACAGGGGCTACGAGCAGTACTTC.

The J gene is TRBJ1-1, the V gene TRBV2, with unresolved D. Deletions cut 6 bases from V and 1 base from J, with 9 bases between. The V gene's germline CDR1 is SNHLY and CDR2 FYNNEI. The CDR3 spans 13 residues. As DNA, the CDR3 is TGTGCCAGCAGCGAGGAAAAGAACACTGAAGCTTTCTTT. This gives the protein CASSEEKNTEAFF.

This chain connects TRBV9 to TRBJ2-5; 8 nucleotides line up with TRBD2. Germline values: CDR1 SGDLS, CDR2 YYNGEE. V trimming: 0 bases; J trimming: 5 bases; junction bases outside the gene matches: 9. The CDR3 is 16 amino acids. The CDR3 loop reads CASSVGAGGGRETQYF. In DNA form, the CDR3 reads TGTGCCAGCAGCGTAGGGGCGGGGGGCGGCCGGGAGACCCAGTACTTC. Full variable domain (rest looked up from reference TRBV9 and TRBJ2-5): DSGVTQTPKHLITATGQRVTLRCSPRSGDLSVYWYQQSLDQGLQFLIQYYNGEERAKGNILERFSAQQFPDLHSELNLSSLELGDSALYFCASSVGAGGGRETQYFGPGTRLLVL.

The CDR3 loop reads CASSESTSGTNNEQFF. DNA for the CDR3: TGCGCCAGCAGTGAGTCGACTAGCGGCACCAACAATGAGCAGTTCTTC. This chain uses TRBV10-1 with TRBJ2-1; TRBD2 matches 9 bases. Germline V CDR1 and CDR2: WNHNN, SYGVQD (reference sequence). The CDR3 runs 16 residues. The junction had 5 bases not matched to a gene; V was cut back by 0 bases and J by 5 bases.

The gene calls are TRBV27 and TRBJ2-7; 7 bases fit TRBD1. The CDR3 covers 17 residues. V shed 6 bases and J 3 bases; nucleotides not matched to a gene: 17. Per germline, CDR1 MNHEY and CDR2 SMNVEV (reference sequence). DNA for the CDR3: TGTGCCAGCAGCAAATCACCCTACGGGACAGTAGTCTACGAGCAGTACTTC. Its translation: CASSKSPYGTVVYEQYF.

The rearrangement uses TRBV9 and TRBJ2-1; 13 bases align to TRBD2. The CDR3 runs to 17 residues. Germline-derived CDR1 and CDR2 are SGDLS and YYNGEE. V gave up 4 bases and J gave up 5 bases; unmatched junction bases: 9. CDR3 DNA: TGTGCCAGCAGCTTACGGACTAGCGGGAGTTTCGACAATGAGCAGTTCTTC. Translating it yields CASSLRTSGSFDNEQFF. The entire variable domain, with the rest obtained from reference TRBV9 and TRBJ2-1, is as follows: DSGVTQTPKHLITATGQRVTLRCSPRSGDLSVYWYQQSLDQGLQFLIQYYNGEERAKGNILERFSAQQFPDLHSELNLSSLELGDSALYFCASSLRTSGSFDNEQFFGPGTRLTVL.

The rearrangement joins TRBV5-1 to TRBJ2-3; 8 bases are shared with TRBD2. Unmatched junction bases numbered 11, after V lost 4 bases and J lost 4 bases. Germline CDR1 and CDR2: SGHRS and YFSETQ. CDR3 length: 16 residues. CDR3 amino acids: CASSGSAGVMSDTQYF. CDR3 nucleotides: TGCGCCAGCAGCGGGTCAGCGGGAGTTATGTCAGATACGCAGTATTTT.